The entry below gives a single T cell receptor (beta chain) sequence along with its context. Its antigen is not known. It was with 60 Vbeta and 13 Jbeta primers that the PCR ran. TCRdb keeps only in-frame clones here, not all; method: immunoSEQ multiplex PCR. Here the sample spans more than 85,000 clones, around 9.6% being singletons. The CDR3 has 14 amino acids. V was pared by 1 base and J by 8 bases, with 6 bases of the junction left unmatched. Germline V gene data show CDR1 as SGHDN and CDR2 as FVKESK. This sample is drawn from a study of cytomegalovirus exposure and HLA in healthy donors. Study at large: One earlier analysis, a look at approximately 190 million T cells, found roughly 120 million unique TCR beta sequences. The study's findings and limits: There were some public TCRs occurring in many donors, but most TCR sequences were rare.

Nominal health characterized the donors when sampled, though unrecorded immune exposures were likely. Sequencing was carried out using PBMCs. This TCR came from a man aged 50 or older in good health and CMV-seropositive. This chain uses TRBV14 with TRBJ2-3; 7 bases match TRBD1. This chain's CDR3 is CASSQGQSGGTQYF. Written as DNA, the CDR3 is TGTGCCAGCAGCCAAGGGCAGTCAGGGGGTACGCAGTATTTT. The whole variable domain, remainder taken from reference TRBV14 and TRBJ2-3, is EAGVTQFPSHSVIEKGQTVTLRCDPISGHDNLYWYRRVMGKEIKFLLHFVKESKQDESGMPNNRFLAERTGGTYSTLKVQPAELEDSGVYFCASSQGQSGGTQYFGPGTRLTVL.